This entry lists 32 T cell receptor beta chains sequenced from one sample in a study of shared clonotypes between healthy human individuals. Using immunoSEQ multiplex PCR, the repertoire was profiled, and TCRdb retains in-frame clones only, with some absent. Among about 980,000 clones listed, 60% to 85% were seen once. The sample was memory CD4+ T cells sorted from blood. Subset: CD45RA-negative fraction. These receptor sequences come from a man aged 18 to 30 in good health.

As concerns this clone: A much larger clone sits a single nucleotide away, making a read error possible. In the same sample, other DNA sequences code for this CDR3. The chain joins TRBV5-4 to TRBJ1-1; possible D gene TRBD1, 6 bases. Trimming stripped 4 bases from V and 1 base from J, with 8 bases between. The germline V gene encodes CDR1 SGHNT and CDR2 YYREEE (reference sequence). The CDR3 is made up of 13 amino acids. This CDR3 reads CASSLDRNTEAFF. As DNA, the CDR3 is TGTGCCAGCAGCCTGGACAGGAACACTGAAGCTTTCTTT.

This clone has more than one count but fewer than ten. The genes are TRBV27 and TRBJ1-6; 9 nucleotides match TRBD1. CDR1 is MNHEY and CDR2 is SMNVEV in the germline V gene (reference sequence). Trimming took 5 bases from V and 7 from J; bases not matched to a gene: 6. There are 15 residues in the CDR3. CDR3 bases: TGTGCCAGCAGTGGGGACAGGGTTGGGAATTCACCCCTCCACTTT. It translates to CASSGDRVGNSPLHF.

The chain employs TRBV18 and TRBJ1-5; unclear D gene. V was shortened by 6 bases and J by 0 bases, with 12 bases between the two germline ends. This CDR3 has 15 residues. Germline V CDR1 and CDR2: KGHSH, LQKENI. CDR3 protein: CASSPELASNQPQHF. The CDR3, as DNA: TGTGCCAGCTCGCCAGAGTTGGCTAGCAATCAGCCCCAGCATTTT.

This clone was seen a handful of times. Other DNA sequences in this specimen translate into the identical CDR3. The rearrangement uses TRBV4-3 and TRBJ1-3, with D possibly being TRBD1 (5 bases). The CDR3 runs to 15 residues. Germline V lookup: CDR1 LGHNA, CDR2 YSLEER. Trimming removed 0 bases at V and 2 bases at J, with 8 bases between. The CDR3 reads CASSQEGAAGNTIYF. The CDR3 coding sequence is TGCGCCAGCAGCCAAGAAGGGGCAGCTGGAAACACCATATATTTT.

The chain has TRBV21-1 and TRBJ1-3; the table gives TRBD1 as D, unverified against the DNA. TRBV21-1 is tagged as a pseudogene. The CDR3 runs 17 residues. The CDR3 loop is CAEGQGSPPSSGNTIYF. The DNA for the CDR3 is TGTGCCGAGGGACAGGGGAGCCCACCAAGCTCTGGAAACACCATATATTTT.

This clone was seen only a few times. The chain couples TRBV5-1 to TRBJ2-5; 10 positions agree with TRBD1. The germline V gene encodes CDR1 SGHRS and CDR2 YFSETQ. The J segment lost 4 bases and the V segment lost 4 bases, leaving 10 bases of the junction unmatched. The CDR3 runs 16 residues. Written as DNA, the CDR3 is TGCGCCAGCAGCAAAGCCGGGACAGGGGACTTAGAGACCCAGTACTTC. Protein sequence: CASSKAGTGDLETQYF.

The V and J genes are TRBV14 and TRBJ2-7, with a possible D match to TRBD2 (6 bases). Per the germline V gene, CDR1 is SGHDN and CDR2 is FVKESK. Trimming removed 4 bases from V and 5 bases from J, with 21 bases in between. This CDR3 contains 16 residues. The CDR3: CASSPEAGGKRDEQYF. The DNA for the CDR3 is TGTGCCAGCAGCCCTGAGGCGGGCGGGAAAAGGGACGAGCAGTACTTC. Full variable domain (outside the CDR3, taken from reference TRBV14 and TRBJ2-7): EAGVTQFPSHSVIEKGQTVTLRCDPISGHDNLYWYRRVMGKEIKFLLHFVKESKQDESGMPNNRFLAERTGGTYSTLKVQPAELEDSGVYFCASSPEAGGKRDEQYFGPGTRLTVT.

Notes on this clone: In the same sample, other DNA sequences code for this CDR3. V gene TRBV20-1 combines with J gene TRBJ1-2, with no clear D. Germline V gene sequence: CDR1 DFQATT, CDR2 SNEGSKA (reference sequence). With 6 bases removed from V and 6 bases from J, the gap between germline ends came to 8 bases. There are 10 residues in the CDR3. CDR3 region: CSAGRDGYTF. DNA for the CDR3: TGCAGTGCCGGGCGGGATGGCTACACCTTC.

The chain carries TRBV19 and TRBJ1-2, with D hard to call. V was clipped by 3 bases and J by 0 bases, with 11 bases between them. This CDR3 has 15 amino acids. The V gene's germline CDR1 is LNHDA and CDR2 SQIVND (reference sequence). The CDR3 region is CASSINPEANYGYTF. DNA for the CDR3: TGTGCCAGTAGTATTAACCCAGAAGCTAACTATGGCTACACCTTC.

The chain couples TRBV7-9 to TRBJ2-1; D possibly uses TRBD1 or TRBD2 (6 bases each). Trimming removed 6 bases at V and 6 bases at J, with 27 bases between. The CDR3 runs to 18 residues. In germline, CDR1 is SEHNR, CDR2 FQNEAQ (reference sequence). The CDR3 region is CASSDTKGGRISGNEQFF. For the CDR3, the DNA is TGTGCCAGCAGTGACACGAAGGGGGGCCGAATCTCGGGCAATGAGCAGTTCTTC.

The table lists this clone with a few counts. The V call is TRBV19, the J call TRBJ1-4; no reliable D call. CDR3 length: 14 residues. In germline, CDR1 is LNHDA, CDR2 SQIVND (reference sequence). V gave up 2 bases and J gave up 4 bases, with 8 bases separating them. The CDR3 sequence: CASSIRGSNEKLFF. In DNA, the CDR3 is TGTGCCAGTAGTATACGTGGGAGTAATGAAAAACTGTTTTTT.

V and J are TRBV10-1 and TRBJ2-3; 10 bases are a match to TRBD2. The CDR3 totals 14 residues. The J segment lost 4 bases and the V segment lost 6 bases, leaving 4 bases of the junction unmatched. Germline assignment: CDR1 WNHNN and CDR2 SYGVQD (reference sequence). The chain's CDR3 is CASSLAGAADTQYF. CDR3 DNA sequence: TGCGCCAGCAGCCTAGCGGGAGCAGCAGATACGCAGTATTTT.

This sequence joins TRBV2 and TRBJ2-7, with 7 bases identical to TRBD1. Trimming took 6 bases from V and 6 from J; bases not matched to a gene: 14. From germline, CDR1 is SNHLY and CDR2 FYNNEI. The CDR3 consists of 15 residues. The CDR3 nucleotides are TGTGCCAGCAGACAACAGGGGCTTCGGAATGGCGAGCAGTACTTC. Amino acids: CASRQQGLRNGEQYF.

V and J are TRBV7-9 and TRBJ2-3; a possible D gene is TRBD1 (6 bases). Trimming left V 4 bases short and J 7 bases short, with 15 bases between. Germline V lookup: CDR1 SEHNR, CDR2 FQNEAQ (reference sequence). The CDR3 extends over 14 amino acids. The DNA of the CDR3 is TGTGCCAGCAGCTCACAGGGACCTTCACATACGCAGTATTTT. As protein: CASSSQGPSHTQYF.

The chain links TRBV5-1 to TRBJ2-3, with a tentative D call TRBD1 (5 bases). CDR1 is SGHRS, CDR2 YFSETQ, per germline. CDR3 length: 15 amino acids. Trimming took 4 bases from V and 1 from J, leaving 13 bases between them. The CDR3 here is CASSRGSLGTDTQYF. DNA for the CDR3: TGCGCCAGCAGCAGGGGTTCGCTTGGCACAGATACGCAGTATTTT.

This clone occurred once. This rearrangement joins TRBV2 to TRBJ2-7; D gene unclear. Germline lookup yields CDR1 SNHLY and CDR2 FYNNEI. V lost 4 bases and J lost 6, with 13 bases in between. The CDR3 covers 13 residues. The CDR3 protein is CASSVYNPPEQYF. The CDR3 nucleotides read TGTGCCAGCAGTGTTTATAACCCCCCCGAGCAGTACTTC. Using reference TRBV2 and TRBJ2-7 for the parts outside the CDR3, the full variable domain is EPEVTQTPSHQVTQMGQEVILRCVPISNHLYFYWYRQILGQKVEFLVSFYNNEISEKSEIFDDQFSVERPDGSNFTLKIRSTKLEDSAMYFCASSVYNPPEQYFGPGTRLTVT.

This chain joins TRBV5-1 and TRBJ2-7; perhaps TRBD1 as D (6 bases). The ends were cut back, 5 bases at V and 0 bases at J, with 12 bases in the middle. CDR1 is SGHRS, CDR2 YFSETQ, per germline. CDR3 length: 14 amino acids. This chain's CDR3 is CASSRTALSYEQYF. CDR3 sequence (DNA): TGCGCCAGCAGTCGGACAGCCCTCTCCTACGAGCAGTACTTC.

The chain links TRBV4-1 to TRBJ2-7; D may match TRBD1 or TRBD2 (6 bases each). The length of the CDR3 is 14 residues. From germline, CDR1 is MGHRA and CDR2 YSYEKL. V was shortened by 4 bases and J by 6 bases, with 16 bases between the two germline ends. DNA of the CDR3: TGCGCCAGCAGCCCAGAGGGGGGTCTCGGCGAGCAGTACTTC. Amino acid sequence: CASSPEGGLGEQYF.

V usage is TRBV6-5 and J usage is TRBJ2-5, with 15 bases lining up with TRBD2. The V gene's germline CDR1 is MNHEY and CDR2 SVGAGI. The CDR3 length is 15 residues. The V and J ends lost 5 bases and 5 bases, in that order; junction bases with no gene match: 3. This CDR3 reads CASSGLAGGGETQYF. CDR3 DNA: TGTGCCAGCAGTGGACTAGCGGGAGGGGGCGAGACCCAGTACTTC.

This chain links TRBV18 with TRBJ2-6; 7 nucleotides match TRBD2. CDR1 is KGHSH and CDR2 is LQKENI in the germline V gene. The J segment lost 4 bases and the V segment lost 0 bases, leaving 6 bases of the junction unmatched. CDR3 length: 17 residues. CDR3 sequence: CASSPPSGGSGANVLTF. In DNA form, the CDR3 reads TGTGCCAGCTCACCACCCTCCGGGGGGTCAGGGGCCAACGTCCTGACTTTC. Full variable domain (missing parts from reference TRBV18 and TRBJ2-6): NAGVMQNPRHLVRRRGQEARLRCSPMKGHSHVYWYRQLPEEGLKFMVYLQKENIIDESGMPKERFSAEFPKEGPSILRIQQVVRGDSAAYFCASSPPSGGSGANVLTFGAGSRLTVL.

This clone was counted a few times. CDR3 bases: TGTGCCAGCAGTTCGGGGGCAAGGGGCACAGATACGCAGTATTTT. The encoded protein is CASSSGARGTDTQYF. The rearrangement joins TRBV27 to TRBJ2-3; D assignment may be TRBD1 or TRBD2 (6 bases each). The CDR3 is 15 amino acids. Germline assignment: CDR1 MNHEY and CDR2 SMNVEV (reference sequence). Trimming shortened V by 4 bases and J by 1 base, and 12 bases separated the two germline ends.

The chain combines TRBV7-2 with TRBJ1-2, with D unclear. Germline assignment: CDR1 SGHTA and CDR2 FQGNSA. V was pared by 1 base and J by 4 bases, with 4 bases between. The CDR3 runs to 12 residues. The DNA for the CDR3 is TGTGCCAGCAGCTTAGAGACCTATGGCTACACCTTC. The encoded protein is CASSLETYGYTF.

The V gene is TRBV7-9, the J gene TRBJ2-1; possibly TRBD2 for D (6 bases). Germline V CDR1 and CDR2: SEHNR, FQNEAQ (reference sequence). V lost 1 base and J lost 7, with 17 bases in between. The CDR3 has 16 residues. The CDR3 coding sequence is TGTGCCAGCAGCTTAGAGGGACTTCCCCTTGATAATGAGCAGTTCTTC. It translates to CASSLEGLPLDNEQFF.

CDR3 nucleotide sequence: TGTGCCAGCAGTGAATCGGATCGGCACAGGGGTTACACTGAAGCTTTCTTT. Its translation is CASSESDRHRGYTEAFF. The chain employs TRBV25-1 and TRBJ1-1; 7 nucleotides align to TRBD1. The germline gives CDR1 MGHDK, CDR2 SYGVNS. The trim removed 1 base at V and 3 bases at J, leaving 11 bases unmatched. There are 17 residues in the CDR3. The complete variable domain, with remaining parts taken from reference TRBV25-1 and TRBJ1-1, reads EADIYQTPRYLVIGTGKKITLECSQTMGHDKMYWYQQDPGMELHLIHYSYGVNSTEKGDLSSESTVSRIRTEHFPLTLESARPSHTSQYLCASSESDRHRGYTEAFFGQGTRLTVV.

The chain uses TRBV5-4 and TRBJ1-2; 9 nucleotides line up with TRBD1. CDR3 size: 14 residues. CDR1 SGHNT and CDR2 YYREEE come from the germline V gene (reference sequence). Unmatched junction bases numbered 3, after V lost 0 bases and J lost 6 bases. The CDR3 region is CASSLEGQGNGYTF. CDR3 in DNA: TGTGCCAGCAGCTTGGAGGGACAGGGAAATGGCTACACCTTC.

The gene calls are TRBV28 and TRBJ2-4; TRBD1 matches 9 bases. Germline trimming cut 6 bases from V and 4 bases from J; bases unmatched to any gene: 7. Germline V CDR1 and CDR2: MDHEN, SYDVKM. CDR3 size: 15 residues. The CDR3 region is CASRGQTGGKNIQYF. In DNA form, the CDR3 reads TGTGCCAGCAGGGGACAGACAGGGGGTAAAAACATTCAGTACTTC. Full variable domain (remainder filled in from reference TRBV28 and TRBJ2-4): DVKVTQSSRYLVKRTGEKVFLECVQDMDHENMFWYRQDPGLGLRLIYFSYDVKMKEKGDIPEGYSVSREKKERFSLILESASTNQTSMYLCASRGQTGGKNIQYFGAGTRLSVL.

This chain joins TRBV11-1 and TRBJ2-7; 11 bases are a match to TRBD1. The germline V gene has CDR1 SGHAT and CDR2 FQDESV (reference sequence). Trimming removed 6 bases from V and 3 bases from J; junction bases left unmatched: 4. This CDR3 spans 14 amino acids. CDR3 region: CASSSGTGGYEQYF. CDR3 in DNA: TGTGCCAGCAGTTCTGGGACAGGGGGCTACGAGCAGTACTTC. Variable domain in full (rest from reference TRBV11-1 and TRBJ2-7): EAEVAQSPRYKITEKSQAVAFWCDPISGHATLYWYRQILGQGPELLVQFQDESVVDDSQLPKDRFSAERLKGVDSTLKIQPAELGDSAMYLCASSSGTGGYEQYFGPGTRLTVT.

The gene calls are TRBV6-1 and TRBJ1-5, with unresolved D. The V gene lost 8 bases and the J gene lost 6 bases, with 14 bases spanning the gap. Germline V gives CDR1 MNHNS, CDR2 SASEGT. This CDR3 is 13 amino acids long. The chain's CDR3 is CASSDGGRQPQHF. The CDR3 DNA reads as TGTGCCAGCTCGGACGGTGGCCGTCAGCCCCAGCATTTT.

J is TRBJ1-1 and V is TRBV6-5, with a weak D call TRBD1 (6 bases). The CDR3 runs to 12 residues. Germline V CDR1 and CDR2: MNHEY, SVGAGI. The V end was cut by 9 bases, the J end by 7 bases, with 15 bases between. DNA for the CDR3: TGTGCCAGTGGACAGTTGAAGGGTGAAGCTTTCTTT. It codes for CASGQLKGEAFF.

CDR3: CAWTPRAGLHNEQFF. In DNA, the CDR3 is TGTGCCTGGACTCCACGGGCGGGACTACACAATGAGCAGTTCTTC. The chain carries TRBV30 and TRBJ2-1; TRBD2 matches 7 bases. Trimming removed 4 bases from V and 5 bases from J; junction bases left unmatched: 11. Germline CDR1 GTSNPN, CDR2 SVGIG (reference sequence). The CDR3 is 15 residues long.

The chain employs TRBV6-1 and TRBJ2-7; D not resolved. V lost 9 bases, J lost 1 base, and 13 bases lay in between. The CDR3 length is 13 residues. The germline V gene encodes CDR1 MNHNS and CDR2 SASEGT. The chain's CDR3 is CASDIGVSYEQYF. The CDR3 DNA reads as TGTGCCAGTGACATAGGTGTATCCTACGAGCAGTACTTC.

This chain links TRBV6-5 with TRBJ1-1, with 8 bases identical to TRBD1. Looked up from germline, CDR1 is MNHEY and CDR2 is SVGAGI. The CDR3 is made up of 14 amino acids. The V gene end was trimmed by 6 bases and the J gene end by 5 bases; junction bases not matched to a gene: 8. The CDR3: CASRSRTGRTEAFF. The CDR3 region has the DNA TGTGCCAGCAGATCCAGGACAGGGAGAACTGAAGCTTTCTTT.